These T cell receptor beta chains were read from a single sample in a study of blood T cell repertoires in COVID-19. Profiled with immunoSEQ multiplex PCR; TCRdb holds only in-frame clones, not every one. The sample contains fewer than 500,000 clones, roughly 87% of which appear only once. Sequencing used PBMCs or T cells enriched from blood (not recorded which). These receptors came from a woman aged 18-35 years with acute COVID-19. Each CDR3 is given with its conserved first and last residue. Fields, in order: V gene, D gene, clone size, J gene, CDR3 protein, CDR3 DNA. The D gene is left open where the match is weak. Clone size appears in some rows only: once, few, many, or a class for an expanded clone.

TRBV10-3	-	-	TRBJ2-3	CAISVQTTDTQYF	TGTGCCATCAGTGTACAGACGACAGATACGCAGTATTTT
TRBV9	-	-	TRBJ2-1	CASSVGTGFVGEQFF	TGTGCCAGCAGCGTAGGAACAGGATTCGTCGGTGAGCAGTTCTTC
TRBV28	-	-	TRBJ1-2	CASSPTGNHYGYTF	TGTGCCAGCAGTCCCACAGGGAATCACTATGGCTACACCTTC
TRBV19	-	-	TRBJ2-2	CASRGASGNTGELFF	TGTGCCAGTAGGGGGGCTAGCGGGAACACCGGGGAGCTGTTTTTT
TRBV29-1	TRBD1	-	TRBJ2-7	CSVFTGQGVAYEQYF	TGCAGCGTTTTCACGGGACAGGGGGTTGCCTACGAGCAGTACTTC
TRBV7-9	TRBD2	-	TRBJ2-7	CASSPPGRNSYEQYF	TGTGCCAGCAGCCCCCCCGGGAGGAACTCCTACGAGCAGTACTTC
TRBV3-1/TRBV3-2	-	-	TRBJ2-5	CASRYNGLGGETQYF	TGTGCCAGCAGATACAATGGACTAGGGGGAGAGACCCAGTACTTC
TRBV28	-	-	TRBJ1-1	CASSPINSGWVAFF	TGTGCCAGCAGCCCTATTAACTCAGGGTGGGTGGCTTTCTTT
TRBV10-1	TRBD1	-	TRBJ1-6	CASSVFQGQGANSPLHF	TGCGCCAGCAGTGTGTTCCAAGGACAGGGTGCTAATTCACCCCTCCACTTT
TRBV2	TRBD1	-	TRBJ1-6	CASKVTGLSNSPLHF	TGTGCCAGCAAAGTGACAGGGCTGAGTAATTCACCCCTCCACTTT
TRBV19	-	-	TRBJ1-5	CASSIATDNQPQHF	TGTGCCAGTAGTATCGCGACAGATAATCAGCCCCAGCATTTT
TRBV19	-	-	TRBJ1-6	CASTPAGQTYNSPLHF	TGTGCCAGTACCCCTGCCGGACAAACTTATAATTCACCCCTCCACTTT
TRBV28	-	-	TRBJ1-6	CASSFDRRSYSPLHF	TGTGCCAGCAGTTTCGACAGGAGAAGTTATTCACCCCTCCACTTT
TRBV6-4	-	few	TRBJ2-1	CASSDSIQGPANEQFF	TGTGCCAGCAGTGACTCAATACAGGGCCCAGCCAATGAGCAGTTCTTC
TRBV7-9	TRBD1	-	TRBJ1-1	CASSPARGQTEAFF	TGTGCCAGCAGCCCGGCAAGGGGGCAAACTGAAGCTTTCTTT
TRBV21-1	-	-	TRBJ2-1	CASSKAQGSYNEQFF	TGTGCCAGCAGCAAGGCACAGGGCTCCTACAATGAGCAGTTCTTC
TRBV18	-	once	TRBJ1-3	CASSPPREHTIYF	TGTGCCAGCTCACCACCAAGGGAGCACACCATATATTTT
TRBV11-2	TRBD1	-	TRBJ1-2	CASTRTGYGYTF	TGTGCCAGCACCAGGACAGGCTATGGCTACACCTTC
TRBV7-9	-	-	TRBJ1-4	CASSLDQTNEKLFF	TGTGCCAGCAGCTTAGACCAGACTAATGAAAAACTGTTTTTT
TRBV5-4	TRBD2	-	TRBJ2-1	CASSRLAGASSYNEQFF	TGTGCCAGCAGCCGACTAGCGGGAGCTAGCTCCTACAATGAGCAGTTCTTC
TRBV5-5	-	-	TRBJ1-1	CASSLDPGSTEAFF	TGTGCCAGCAGCTTGGATCCGGGGTCCACTGAAGCTTTCTTT
TRBV4-1	TRBD2	-	TRBJ2-1	CASSQDPAGAYNEQFF	TGCGCCAGCAGCCAAGACCCAGCGGGGGCCTACAATGAGCAGTTCTTC
TRBV12-3/TRBV12-4	-	-	TRBJ2-3	CASSLSSRGTQYF	TGTGCCAGCAGTTTATCCTCACGCGGCACGCAGTATTTT
TRBV18	TRBD1	-	TRBJ1-6	CASSSGQGSNSPLHF	TGTGCCAGCTCTTCGGGACAGGGGAGTAATTCACCCCTCCACTTT
TRBV27	-	-	TRBJ1-3	CASSLQGTGNTIYF	TGTGCCAGCAGTCTACAGGGAACTGGAAACACCATATATTTT
TRBV11-3	TRBD2	-	TRBJ2-3	CASSDWTSDHTDTQYF	TGTGCCAGCAGCGACTGGACTAGCGACCACACAGATACGCAGTATTTT
TRBV2	TRBD2	few	TRBJ2-5	CASSTGLAGFEETQYF	TGTGCCAGCAGTACCGGACTAGCGGGGTTTGAAGAGACCCAGTACTTC
TRBV5-1	-	-	TRBJ1-4	CASSLGSGGEKLFF	TGCGCCAGCAGCTTAGGTTCCGGGGGTGAAAAACTGTTTTTT
TRBV14	-	-	TRBJ1-1	CASSHNQGYVYPNTEAFF	TGTGCCAGCAGCCATAATCAGGGGTACGTCTACCCGAACACTGAAGCTTTCTTT
TRBV6-4	-	-	TRBJ2-1	CASSEQGGVYNEQFF	TGTGCCAGCTCCGAGCAAGGAGGGGTCTACAATGAGCAGTTCTTC
TRBV25-1	TRBD1	once	TRBJ1-6	CASSERDRVGSPLHF	TGTGCCAGCAGTGAACGGGACAGGGTGGGTTCACCCCTCCACTTT
TRBV25-1	-	-	TRBJ2-2	CASSIGLPGHYTGELFF	TGTGCCAGCAGTATCGGGCTACCGGGACACTACACCGGGGAGCTGTTTTTT